This TCR beta chain was sequenced in a study of brain metastases from non-small cell lung cancer. Overall study results and limits: In about 64% of brain metastases, T-cell clones were expanded compared with matched primary tumors. Metastases had sparse T cells but largely shared repertoires with primaries. Compared with primary tumors, brain metastases showed less T-cell infiltration.

As concerns this clone: Its antigen is not identified.

Here immunoSEQ multiplex PCR was the method, and the copy in TCRdb shows in-frame clones only, minus some. This repertoire shows more than 600 clones, about 86% found once; its top ten account for about 9.4%. There are 13 residues in the CDR3. CDR1 is MNHEY, CDR2 SMNVEV, per germline (reference sequence). Trimming stripped 5 bases from V and 7 bases from J, with 12 bases between. This receptor was obtained from a donor aged 40 or over with non-small cell lung cancer. V is TRBV27 and J is TRBJ1-5; D might be TRBD1 (6 bases). The specimen was primary lung tumor tissue. The CDR3 region has the DNA TGTGCCAGCAGTACAGGGATATGGCAGCCCCAGCATTTT. The encoded protein is CASSTGIWQPQHF.